These T cell receptor beta chains were read from a single sample in a study of monozygotic twins with inflammatory bowel disease. Reanalyzing the 5' RACE reads, TCRdb keeps one entry per CDR3 protein, without DNA. The sample table includes around 140,000 distinct CDR3 sequences. The sequenced sample was blood. The source is a human donor with ulcerative colitis or Crohn's disease, or a healthy co-twin of an affected twin (not recorded which). The CDR3 runs from the conserved cysteine through the conserved F or W. The order of the fields is J gene, V gene, CDR3 protein.

>TRBJ2-1|TRBV18
CASSPGGGGNEQFF
>TRBJ2-5|TRBV4-2
CASSQRLQETQYF
>TRBJ2-1|TRBV15
CATSPLTGYHNEQFF
>TRBJ2-4|TRBV7-2
CASSLMTGGDAKNIQYF
>TRBJ2-5|TRBV4-3
CASSQGHQETQYF
>TRBJ2-4|TRBV11-2
CASSPVGGQGIQYF
>TRBJ2-5|TRBV29-1
CSKTEKETQYF
>TRBJ2-1|TRBV30
CAWSEVVAGDNEQFF
>TRBJ2-3|TRBV7-9
CASSRVVGQSTDTQYF
>TRBJ1-2|TRBV29-1
CSAGTVNYGYTF
>TRBJ1-5|TRBV6-1
CASSELNQPQHF
>TRBJ2-5|TRBV9
CASSYSTSGSLETQYF
>TRBJ1-1|TRBV11-3
CASSPGQGMNTEAFF
>TRBJ2-7|TRBV7-2
CASSLAGGASSYEQYF
>TRBJ2-7|TRBV27
CASSALLGPYEQYF
>TRBJ2-2|TRBV29-1
CSVPGRGGLFF
>TRBJ1-5|TRBV24-1
CATSDLRSSIPQHF
>TRBJ2-5|TRBV7-2
CASSRGQGGETQYF
>TRBJ2-2|TRBV9
CASSFLSGGPAGELFF
>TRBJ2-4|TRBV7-9
CASSPDRTTLAKNIQYF
>TRBJ2-3|TRBV7-9
CASSRRPGTGFTDTQYF
>TRBJ2-7|TRBV7-3
CASSQVPGSGEQYF
>TRBJ2-1|TRBV18
CASSPPRHPITHMEQFF
>TRBJ2-3|TRBV4-3
CASSQDPARRTDTQYF
>TRBJ2-2|TRBV5-6
CASSLSGNTGELFF
>TRBJ2-2|TRBV18
CASSPLVTGETGELFF
>TRBJ1-1|TRBV27
CASSPGRNANTEAFF
>TRBJ1-5|TRBV2
CASSDWPQPQHF
>TRBJ2-2|TRBV5-1
CASSRGSRTGELFF
>TRBJ1-2|TRBV20-1
CSAPNRQTGITYGYTF
>TRBJ2-1|TRBV20-1
CSARDRGDEQFF
>TRBJ2-2|TRBV4-1
CASSHPLGAGSNTGELFF
>TRBJ2-1|TRBV4-3
CASSQDLDAHNEQFF
>TRBJ1-1|TRBV29-1
CSVARDKNTEAFF
>TRBJ1-1|TRBV27
CASSLLSETAEAFF
>TRBJ1-4|TRBV28
CASSRTARFEKLFF
>TRBJ2-1|TRBV15
CATSRDQAGGRNEQFF
>TRBJ2-7|TRBV20-1
CSARDPRPQSYEQYF
>TRBJ1-4|TRBV7-9
CASSLGTDVEKLFF
>TRBJ2-1|TRBV7-9
CASSLVGSNGEQFF
>TRBJ2-1|TRBV24-1
CATSAWASGRGEQFF
>TRBJ2-7|TRBV19
CASSTGTANYEQYF
>TRBJ2-5|TRBV6-5
CASSYARGNQETQYF
>TRBJ1-5|TRBV2
CASSEGDLNQPQHF
>TRBJ1-6|TRBV7-8
CASSTDQSPLHF
>TRBJ1-5|TRBV7-9
CASSHGTGGQPQHF
>TRBJ2-7|TRBV5-5
CASSFAVRSPRNSYEQYF
>TRBJ2-1|TRBV6-2/TRBV6-3
CASGYTPYNEQFF
>TRBJ2-3|TRBV7-3
CASSKSAGDADTQYF
>TRBJ1-2|TRBV7-2
CASSARQGHNAF
>TRBJ2-1|TRBV20-1
CSAPGQGARNEQFF
>TRBJ2-7|TRBV6-2/TRBV6-3
CASSYYVPEEQYF
>TRBJ1-2|TRBV24-1
CATSPHSNYGYTF
>TRBJ2-1|TRBV12-3/TRBV12-4
CASTLTSGRNEQFF